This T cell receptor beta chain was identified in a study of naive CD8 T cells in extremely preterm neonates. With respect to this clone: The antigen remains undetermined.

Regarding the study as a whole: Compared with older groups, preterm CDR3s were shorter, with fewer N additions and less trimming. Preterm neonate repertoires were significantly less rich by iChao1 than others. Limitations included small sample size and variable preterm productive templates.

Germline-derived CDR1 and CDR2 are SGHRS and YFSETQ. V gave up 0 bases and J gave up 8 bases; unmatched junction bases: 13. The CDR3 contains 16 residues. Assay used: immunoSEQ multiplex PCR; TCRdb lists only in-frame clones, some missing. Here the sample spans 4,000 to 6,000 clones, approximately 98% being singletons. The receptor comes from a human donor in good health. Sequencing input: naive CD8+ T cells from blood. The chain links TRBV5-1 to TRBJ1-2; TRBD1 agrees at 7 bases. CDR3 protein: CASSLGQGIKVGGYTF. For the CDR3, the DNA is TGCGCCAGCAGCTTGGGACAGGGTATTAAAGTTGGCGGCTACACCTTC.